The 5 T cell receptor beta chains given below trace back to one sample, sequenced in a study of cytomegalovirus exposure and HLA in healthy donors. Primers included in the PCR were 60 Vbeta and 13 Jbeta primers. Method: immunoSEQ multiplex PCR; TCRdb's copy keeps in-frame clones and lacks some. The profile shows 200,000 to 250,000 clones, 75% to 85% of them singletons. Sequences were obtained from PBMCs. All receptors derive from a woman between 40 and 55 years old in good health and CMV-seronegative.

J is TRBJ2-6 and V is TRBV7-9, with a possible D match to TRBD2 (5 bases). Between the trimmed V and J ends, which lost 6 bases and 0 bases, there was a span of 9 bases. The CDR3 contains 15 residues. The germline CDR1 and CDR2 sequences are SEHNR and FQNEAQ (reference sequence). CDR3 in amino acids: CASRRANSGANVLTF. The CDR3 DNA sequence: TGTGCCAGCAGGCGGGCCAACTCTGGGGCCAACGTCCTGACTTTC. The full variable domain, completed using reference TRBV7-9 and TRBJ2-6, is DTGVSQNPRHKITKRGQNVTFRCDPISEHNRLYWYRQTLGQGPEFLTYFQNEAQLEKSRLLSDRFSAERPKGSFSTLEIQRTEQGDSAMYLCASRRANSGANVLTFGAGSRLTVL.

This chain uses TRBV2 with TRBJ2-5, with TRBD2 matching over 7 bases. J gave up 10 bases and V 7 bases, and 12 bases lay outside the gene matches. The CDR3 sequence is 13 residues long. Germline values: CDR1 SNHLY, CDR2 FYNNEI. The CDR3 sequence: CASKRDSRGDQYF. In DNA, the CDR3 is TGTGCCAGCAAGCGGGACTCTCGGGGGGACCAGTACTTC.

The chain employs TRBV21-1 and TRBJ2-3; TRBD1 reflects the table's D call only, with no check against the DNA. TRBV21-1 is described as a pseudogene. This CDR3 is built from 17 residues. CDR3 nucleotide sequence: TGTGCCAGCAGCACTATCAGACAGGCAGGGGGTCCAGATACGCAGTATTTT. As protein: CASSTIRQAGGPDTQYF.

V is TRBV5-1 and J is TRBJ2-1, with TRBD2 matching over 16 bases. Trimming removed 5 bases from V and 8 bases from J; junction bases left unmatched: 10. The length of the CDR3 is 17 residues. Per the germline V gene, CDR1 is SGHRS and CDR2 is YFSETQ. The CDR3 loop is CASSRGTSGRAEHEQFF. The CDR3 region has the DNA TGCGCCAGCAGTCGCGGGACTAGCGGGAGGGCCGAGCATGAGCAGTTCTTC.

V and J are TRBV5-4 and TRBJ2-3; TRBD1 might be the D (6 bases). The CDR3 length is 14 residues. V was trimmed by 4 bases and J by 2 bases, leaving 11 bases between them. Germline assignment: CDR1 SGHNT and CDR2 YYREEE (reference sequence). The CDR3 nucleotides read TGTGCCAGCAGCCCCGGACAGACCACAGATACGCAGTATTTT. Protein: CASSPGQTTDTQYF.